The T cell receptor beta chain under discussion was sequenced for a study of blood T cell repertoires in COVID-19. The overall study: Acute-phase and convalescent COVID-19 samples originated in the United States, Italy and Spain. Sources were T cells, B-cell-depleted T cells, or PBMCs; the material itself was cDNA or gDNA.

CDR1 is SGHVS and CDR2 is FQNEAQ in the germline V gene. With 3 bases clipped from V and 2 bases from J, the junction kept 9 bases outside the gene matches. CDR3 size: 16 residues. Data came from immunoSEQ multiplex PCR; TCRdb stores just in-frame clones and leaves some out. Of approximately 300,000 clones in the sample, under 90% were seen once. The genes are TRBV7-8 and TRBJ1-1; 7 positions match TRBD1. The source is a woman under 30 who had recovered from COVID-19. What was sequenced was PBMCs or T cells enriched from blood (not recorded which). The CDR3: CASSFTSWDRNTEAFF. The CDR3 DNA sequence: TGTGCCAGCAGCTTCACCTCCTGGGACAGAAACACTGAAGCTTTCTTT.